The subject of this entry is one T cell receptor beta chain. Its antigen is unidentified. Trimming removed 0 bases at V and 9 bases at J, with 14 bases between. This CDR3 contains 14 residues. Germline values: CDR1 SGDLS, CDR2 YYNGEE. The data originate from a study of T cell responses to AZD1222 COVID-19 vaccine. General study results and limits: Vaccination with two AZD1222 doses was followed by a rise in Spike-specific TCR breadth and depth. Donors in the cohort were predominantly white British and more often female, and clonal diversity was possibly underestimated.

Pooling of second doses given at about 4 or about 12 weeks was done. Generated by immunoSEQ multiplex PCR, the TCRdb table keeps only in-frame clones and is missing some. The sample includes roughly 99,000 clones, 85% to 95% seen only once; the top ten take about 6.6%. This receptor was obtained from an adult who received the AZD1222 COVID-19 vaccine. Sequenced here: peripheral blood, sampled 28 days after the second AZD1222 dose. The V and J genes are TRBV9 and TRBJ2-3; D possibly corresponds to TRBD2 (6 bases). CDR3 DNA sequence: TGTGCCAGCAGCGTAGAGGGAGGTGGGGAAACGCAGTATTTT. Amino acid sequence: CASSVEGGGETQYF.